The 11 T cell receptor beta chains below all came from one sample that was sequenced in a study of cytomegalovirus exposure and HLA in healthy donors. PCR primers comprised 60 Vbeta and 13 Jbeta primers. Data came from immunoSEQ multiplex PCR; TCRdb stores just in-frame clones and leaves some out. The top ten hold around 1.3% of the sample, which has about 130,000 clones, approximately 83% seen once. Material for sequencing was PBMCs. The receptors here all came from a girl aged 2 to 10 in good health and CMV-seronegative.

The chain employs TRBV5-4 and TRBJ2-7; 7 nucleotides agree with TRBD2. Trimming took 4 bases from V and 5 from J; bases not matched to a gene: 3. Germline CDR1 is SGHNT and CDR2 is YYREEE (reference sequence). CDR3 length: 12 residues. CDR3 in amino acids: CASSQGLDEQYF. CDR3 bases: TGTGCCAGCAGCCAAGGACTAGACGAGCAGTACTTC.

This chain uses TRBV19 with TRBJ1-5; D unclear. The length of the CDR3 is 15 residues. CDR1 is LNHDA, CDR2 SQIVND, per germline (reference sequence). The ends were cut back, 3 bases at V and 0 bases at J, with 9 bases in the middle. The CDR3 region has the DNA TGTGCCAGTAGTATTGAGGGAAATAGCAATCAGCCCCAGCATTTT. It codes for CASSIEGNSNQPQHF.

The chain couples TRBV2 to TRBJ2-7; weak D call: TRBD1 (6 bases). The CDR3 extends over 13 amino acids. Germline-derived CDR1 and CDR2 are SNHLY and FYNNEI. V was trimmed by 7 bases and J by 2 bases, leaving 12 bases between them. The CDR3 spells CASKFNRAYEQYF. The CDR3 DNA is TGTGCCAGCAAGTTCAACAGGGCCTACGAGCAGTACTTC.

Here the CDR3 reads CASSSRDRSGNTIYF. The CDR3, as DNA: TGTGCCAGCAGCTCCCGGGACAGATCTGGAAACACCATATATTTT. The chain joins TRBV7-9 to TRBJ1-3; 7 bases are shared with TRBD1. Germline CDR1 is SEHNR and CDR2 is FQNEAQ (reference sequence). The CDR3 spans 15 residues. The junction had 4 bases not matched to a gene; V was cut back by 4 bases and J by 1 base.

The chain joins TRBV15 to TRBJ2-7; TRBD1 aligns across 9 bases. The CDR3 spans 14 residues. Trimming cost V 1 base and J 6 bases; bases outside gene matches: 4. Germline V CDR1 and CDR2: LNHNV, YYDKDF (reference sequence). CDR3 amino acids: CATSRAGTGREQYF. CDR3 sequence (DNA): TGTGCCACCAGCAGAGCGGGGACAGGGCGCGAGCAGTACTTC.

This clone has more than one count but fewer than ten. The chain joins TRBV19 to TRBJ1-5, with 9 bases identical to TRBD1. The V gene end was trimmed by 7 bases and the J gene end by 6 bases; junction bases not matched to a gene: 7. The germline V gene encodes CDR1 LNHDA and CDR2 SQIVND (reference sequence). This CDR3 comprises 14 residues. The CDR3 coding sequence is TGTGCCAGTACCATGGGACAGGGAAGTCAGCCCCAGCATTTT. It translates to CASTMGQGSQPQHF.

The CDR3 DNA follows: TGTGCCAGCAGTCATGGGACAGGGAGAACCACAGATACGCAGTATTTT. Protein: CASSHGTGRTTDTQYF. The gene calls are TRBV7-6 and TRBJ2-3, with 9 bases lining up with TRBD1. The CDR3 sequence is 16 residues long. CDR1 is SGHVS and CDR2 is FNYEAQ in the germline V gene. V dropped 6 bases and J dropped 2; count of bases not matched to a gene: 9.

In this sample, this clone turned up once. The gene calls are TRBV4-1 and TRBJ2-7; TRBD2 matches at 15 bases. CDR1 and CDR2 (germline): MGHRA, YSYEKL. The CDR3 loop spans 18 amino acids. J was trimmed by 4 bases and V by 3 bases; bases with no gene match: 10. The CDR3 DNA reads TGCGCCAGCAGCCAGATTATGGGGACTAGCGGGAGGACTTACGAGCAGTACTTC. It is translated as CASSQIMGTSGRTYEQYF.

This chain uses TRBV5-6 with TRBJ1-4; 7 bases align to TRBD1. Trimming took 4 bases from V and 6 from J; bases not matched to a gene: 3. Germline CDR1 is SGHDT and CDR2 is YYEEEE. The CDR3 has 13 amino acids. As DNA, the CDR3 is TGTGCCAGCAGCGTGACAGGGCATGAAAAACTGTTTTTT. Residues: CASSVTGHEKLFF.

Only a few counts were recorded for this clone. At the DNA level, this CDR3 is encoded by other sequences in the same sample as well. The chain combines TRBV9 with TRBJ2-7, with D possibly matching TRBD2 (6 bases). CDR1 and CDR2 from the germline V gene are SGDLS and YYNGEE. V shed 0 bases and J shed 3 bases, with 10 bases lying between them. The CDR3 has 14 residues. In DNA form, the CDR3 reads TGTGCCAGCAGCGTAGGCCAGGGAGGCTACGAGCAGTACTTC. Translating it yields CASSVGQGGYEQYF.

The V gene is TRBV5-3, the J gene TRBJ2-7; D perhaps matches TRBD2 (5 bases). TRBV5-3 is recorded as an ORF, its role being uncertain. This CDR3 has 15 residues. Trimming cost V 0 bases and J 3 bases, with 13 bases left between them. The CDR3 bases are TGTGCCAGAAGCTTGGAACCCCGGGATGGCTACGAGCAGTACTTC. Protein: CARSLEPRDGYEQYF.